This T cell receptor beta chain was identified in a study of blood T cell repertoires in COVID-19. Data came from immunoSEQ multiplex PCR; TCRdb stores just in-frame clones and leaves some out. The sample includes a few hundred thousand clones, 82% of them seen just once. The sequenced sample consisted of peripheral blood. The TCR was taken from a woman aged 18-30 years with acute or convalescent COVID-19.

CDR3 loop: CSGIGESDTQYF. The CDR3 DNA is TGCAGCGGGATTGGGGAGTCCGATACGCAGTATTTT. The chain carries TRBV29-1 and TRBJ2-3; possibly TRBD2 for D (5 bases). The CDR3 length is 12 residues. CDR1 is SQVTM, CDR2 ANQGSEA, per germline. Trimming took 7 bases from V and 6 from J, leaving 14 bases between them.